This TCR beta chain emerged from a study of neurological immune-mediated disorders (dated by TCRdb to between 2018 and 2021). At the level of the whole study: Among the 35 or so multiple sclerosis patients, relapsing-remitting MS was present in around 31 and secondary progressive MS was present in 3. Using UMI-based sequencing, the study compared peripheral blood TCR-beta repertoires from patients with HTLV-I-associated myelopathy (HAM/TSP), patients with multiple sclerosis, and healthy controls. The 95 to 120 TCR-beta libraries covered PBMC samples along with longitudinal samples, technical triplicates, and paired sorted CD4+ and CD8+ T-cell subsets. The cohort was made up of 68 subjects, consisting of roughly 15 HAM/TSP patients, some 34 multiple sclerosis patients and about 20 healthy controls. Study-level results and caveats: The MS cluster showed no association with clinical or MRI features, and the authors stated that larger cohorts are needed. The highest TCR clonal expansion was observed in HAM/TSP patients, whereas the lowest was observed in MS patients, even when compared with healthy controls. No identical CDR3 amino acid sequences were shared among expanded clones across subjects, suggesting private TCR-beta repertoires in all groups. Phylogenetic analysis grouped repertoires from 18 of 34 MS patients into a cluster of related CDR3 sequences, suggesting a possible repertoire-level signature.

To synthesize cDNA, template-switch 5'RACE was performed with a primer carrying a 10-nucleotide random unique molecular identifier so that each TCR transcript was tagged. Over 180 million TCR-beta sequences, covering 15-18 subjects, were produced in each sequencing run. Total RNA was extracted with the RNeasy kit. The KAPA Real-time Library Amplification kit was used to amplify TCR-beta VDJ regions with primers for the TCR constant region and the 5'RACE anchor. Sample indexes and Illumina adaptors were added in a first PCR, after which library yield was increased in a second PCR. After purification with Ampure beads, the TCR product of roughly 650 bp was size-selected on a 2% E-gel SizeSelection system. Before pooling, libraries had their quality checked on a Bioanalyzer, their concentration measured with Qubit, and their quantity determined with the Kapa Library Quantification kit. Libraries were sequenced paired-end 2 x 150 bp on an Illumina HiSeq 2500. To increase sequence diversity, roughly 24-32% phiX was spiked into each library pool. In the paper's pipeline: Quality-filtered reads were processed with the UMI-based MiGEC pipeline, which removed over 80% of raw TCR sequences during error correction. VDJ genes were aligned to IMGT germline references, and clonotypes were defined by unique CDR3 amino acid sequence plus V-J genes. Clonal expansion, Shannon diversity and CDR3 relatedness (CalcPairwiseDistances, ClusterSamples) were evaluated with VDJtools, and phylogenetic trees were built with CLCbio workbench. Using coefficient-of-variation modelling across technical triplicates, the study counted a clone as expanded if it had at least 8 unique UMIs. TCRdb handled the public reads itself, with Q25 trimming in fastp and clone calling in MiXCR, and kept productive beta chains. Rows are combined by CDR3 protein, so each entry shows the most common genes and DNA. The V and J calls here are based on TCRdb, not the publication. The sample table holds fewer than 65,000 distinct CDR3 sequences, of which approximately 4.4% were seen once. The ten largest account for 2.9% of the sample.

This clonotype has at least ten counts. Its antigen is still unknown. The input lacks base qualities; no much larger clone sits a single base away. For the unsorted PBMC libraries, 2 million PBMCs were stored in RNAlater at -80 degrees C until RNA extraction and were used to generate the libraries. Multiple sclerosis patients were enrolled in a US clinical protocol evaluating disease progression by magnetic resonance imaging. Peripheral blood underwent Ficoll-Hypaque density gradient centrifugation to isolate PBMCs, which were then cryopreserved in liquid nitrogen. V is pared back by 0 bases and J by 4 bases, with 10 bases lying between the germline termini. The CDR3 has 14 amino acids, counting the end cysteine and phenylalanine. Only the CDR3 DNA stays, 42 bases, in frame from base 1. The germline V gene (reference sequence) gives CDR1 as DFQATT and CDR2 as SNEGSKA.

The specimen sequenced was PBMCs. This sequence uses TRBV20-1 and TRBJ2-1; the D element could tentatively be TRBD1 or TRBD2, as 6 bases agree for each. This receptor was taken from a man aged 50 to 59 with multiple sclerosis. The nucleotide sequence is given as TGCAGTGCTAGAGACGTAGGGGGGTACAATGAGCAGTTCTTC. It translates as CSARDVGGYNEQFF.